This T cell receptor beta chain was obtained from a study of blood T cell repertoires in COVID-19. Background on the study: Both acute and convalescent COVID-19 samples were obtained from the United States, Italy and Spain. Sample material is recorded as cDNA or gDNA derived from T cells, B-cell-depleted T cells, or PBMCs.

The CDR3 spans 14 residues. Per germline, CDR1 MGHDK and CDR2 SYGVNS. V was shortened by 6 bases and J by 6 bases, with 18 bases between the two germline ends. In the original analysis: Amplification of reference gene primers provided the estimated nucleated cell counts. The repertoire was sequenced with immunoSEQ multiplex PCR; TCRdb's copy has only in-frame clones and lacks some. The DNA was the basis for D and trimming; V, J and clone size are from that table. The data show 150,000 to 200,000 clones, with about three quarters seen just once and approximately 12% held by the top ten. In this sample, this clone turned up a few times. Seattle patients were enrolled while actively infected and followed longitudinally.

The receptor was isolated from a woman older than 75 with COVID-19, enrolled during active disease. The sequencing sample was made of peripheral blood. The genes are TRBV25-1 and TRBJ2-7, with D possibly being TRBD2 (5 bases). DNA for the CDR3: TGTGCCAGCAGCGGGGAAGAGGCGGGTGGCGAGCAGTACTTC. It encodes CASSGEEAGGEQYF.